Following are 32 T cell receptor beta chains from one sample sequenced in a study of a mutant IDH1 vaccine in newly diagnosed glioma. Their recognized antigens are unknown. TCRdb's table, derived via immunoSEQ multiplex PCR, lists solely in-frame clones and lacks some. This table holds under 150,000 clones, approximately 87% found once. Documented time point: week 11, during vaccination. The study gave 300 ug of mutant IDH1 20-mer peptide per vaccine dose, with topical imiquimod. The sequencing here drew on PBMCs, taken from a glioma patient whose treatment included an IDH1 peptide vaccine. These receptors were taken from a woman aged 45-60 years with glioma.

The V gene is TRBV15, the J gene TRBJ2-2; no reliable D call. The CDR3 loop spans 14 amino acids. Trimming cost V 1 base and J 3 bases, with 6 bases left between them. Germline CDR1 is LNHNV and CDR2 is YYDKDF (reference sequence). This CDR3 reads CATSRATDTGELFF. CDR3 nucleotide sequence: TGTGCCACCAGCAGAGCAACCGACACCGGGGAGCTGTTTTTT.

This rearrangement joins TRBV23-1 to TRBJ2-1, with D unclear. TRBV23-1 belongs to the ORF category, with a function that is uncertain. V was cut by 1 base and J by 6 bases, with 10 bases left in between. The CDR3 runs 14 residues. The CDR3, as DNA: TGCGCCAGCAGTCAATGGCGCAAAACCAATGAGCAGTTCTTC. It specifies CASSQWRKTNEQFF.

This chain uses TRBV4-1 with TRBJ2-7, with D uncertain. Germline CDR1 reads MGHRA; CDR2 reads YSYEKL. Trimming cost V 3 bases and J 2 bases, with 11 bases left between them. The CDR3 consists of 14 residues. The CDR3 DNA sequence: TGCGCCAGCAGCCAGACCTCCAGAGCCTACGAGCAGTACTTC. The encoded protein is CASSQTSRAYEQYF.

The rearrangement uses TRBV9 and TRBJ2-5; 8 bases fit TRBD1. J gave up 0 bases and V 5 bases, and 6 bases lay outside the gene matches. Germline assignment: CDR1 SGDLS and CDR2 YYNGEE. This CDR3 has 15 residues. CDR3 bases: TGTGCCAGCAGTGAACAGGGGGTGTACCAAGAGACCCAGTACTTC. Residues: CASSEQGVYQETQYF. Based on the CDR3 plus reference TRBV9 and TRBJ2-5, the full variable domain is DSGVTQTPKHLITATGQRVTLRCSPRSGDLSVYWYQQSLDQGLQFLIQYYNGEERAKGNILERFSAQQFPDLHSELNLSSLELGDSALYFCASSEQGVYQETQYFGPGTRLLVL.

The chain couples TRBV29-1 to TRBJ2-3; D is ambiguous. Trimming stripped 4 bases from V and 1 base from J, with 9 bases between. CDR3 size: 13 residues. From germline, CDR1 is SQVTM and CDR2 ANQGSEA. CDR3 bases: TGCAGCGTTGGCGGTTTGCGCACAGATACGCAGTATTTT. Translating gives CSVGGLRTDTQYF.

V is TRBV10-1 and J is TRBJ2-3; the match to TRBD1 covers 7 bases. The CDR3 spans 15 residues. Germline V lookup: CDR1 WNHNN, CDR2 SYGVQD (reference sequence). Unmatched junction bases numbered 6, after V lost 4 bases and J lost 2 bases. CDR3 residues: CASSGRDSLTDTQYF. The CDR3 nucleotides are TGCGCCAGCAGTGGTCGGGACAGCCTCACAGATACGCAGTATTTT.

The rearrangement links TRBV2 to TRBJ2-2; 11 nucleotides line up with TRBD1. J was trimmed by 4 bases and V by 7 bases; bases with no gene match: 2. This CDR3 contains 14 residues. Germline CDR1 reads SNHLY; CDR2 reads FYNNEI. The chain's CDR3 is CASMDRGPTGELFF. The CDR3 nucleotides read TGTGCCAGCATGGACAGGGGGCCCACCGGGGAGCTGTTTTTT.

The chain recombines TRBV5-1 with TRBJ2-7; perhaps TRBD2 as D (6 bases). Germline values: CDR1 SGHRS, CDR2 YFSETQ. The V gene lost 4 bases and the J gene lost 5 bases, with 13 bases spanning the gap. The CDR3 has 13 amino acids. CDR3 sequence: CASSGGTLDEQYF. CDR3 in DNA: TGCGCCAGCAGCGGAGGGACTCTCGACGAGCAGTACTTC.

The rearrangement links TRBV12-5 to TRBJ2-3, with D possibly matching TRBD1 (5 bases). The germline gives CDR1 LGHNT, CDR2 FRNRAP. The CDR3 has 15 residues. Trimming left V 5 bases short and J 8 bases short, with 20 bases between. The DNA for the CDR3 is TGTGCTAGTGGTACAACCATCACAGGCGCCTCTACGCAGTATTTT. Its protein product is CASGTTITGASTQYF.

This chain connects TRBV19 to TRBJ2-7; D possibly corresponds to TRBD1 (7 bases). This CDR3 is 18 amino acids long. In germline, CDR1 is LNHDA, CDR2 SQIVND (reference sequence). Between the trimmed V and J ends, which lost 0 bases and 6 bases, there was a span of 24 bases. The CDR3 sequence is CASSIEKAVSGGGGEQYF. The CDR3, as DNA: TGTGCCAGTAGTATAGAAAAGGCGGTTAGCGGAGGGGGCGGCGAGCAGTACTTC. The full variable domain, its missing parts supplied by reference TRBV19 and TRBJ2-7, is DGGITQSPKYLFRKEGQNVTLSCEQNLNHDAMYWYRQDPGQGLRLIYYSQIVNDFQKGDIAEGYSVSREKKESFPLTVTSAQKNPTAFYLCASSIEKAVSGGGGEQYFGPGTRLTVT.

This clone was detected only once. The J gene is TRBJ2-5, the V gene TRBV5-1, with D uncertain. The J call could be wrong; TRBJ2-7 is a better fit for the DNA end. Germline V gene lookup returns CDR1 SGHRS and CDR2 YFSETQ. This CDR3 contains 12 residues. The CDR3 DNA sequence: TGCGCCAGCAGCCTGTACTTGGGCGAGCAGTACTTC. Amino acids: CASSLYLGEQYF.

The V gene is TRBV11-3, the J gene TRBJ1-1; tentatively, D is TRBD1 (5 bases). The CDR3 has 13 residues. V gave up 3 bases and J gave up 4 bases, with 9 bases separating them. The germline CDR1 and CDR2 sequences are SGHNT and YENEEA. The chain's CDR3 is CASSFGRATEAFF. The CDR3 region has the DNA TGTGCCAGCAGCTTTGGCAGGGCCACTGAAGCTTTCTTT.

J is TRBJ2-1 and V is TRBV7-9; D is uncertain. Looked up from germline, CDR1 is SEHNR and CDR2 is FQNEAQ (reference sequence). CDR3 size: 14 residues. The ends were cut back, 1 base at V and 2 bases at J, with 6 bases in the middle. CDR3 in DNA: TGTGCCAGCAGCTTAGAAGGGACCTACAATGAGCAGTTCTTC. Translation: CASSLEGTYNEQFF.

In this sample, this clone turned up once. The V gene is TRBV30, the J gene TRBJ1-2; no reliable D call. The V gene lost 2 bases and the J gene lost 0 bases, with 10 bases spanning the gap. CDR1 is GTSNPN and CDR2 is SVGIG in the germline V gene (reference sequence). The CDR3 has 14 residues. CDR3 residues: CAWSIGLANYGYTF. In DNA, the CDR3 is TGTGCCTGGAGTATCGGTTTAGCTAACTATGGCTACACCTTC.

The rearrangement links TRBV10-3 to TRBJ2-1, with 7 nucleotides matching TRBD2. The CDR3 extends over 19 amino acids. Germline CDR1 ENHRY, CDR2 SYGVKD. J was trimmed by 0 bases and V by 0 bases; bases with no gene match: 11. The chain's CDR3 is CAISESLGLLASSYNEQFF. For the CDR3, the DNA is TGTGCCATCAGTGAGTCGCTAGGTTTACTAGCGAGCTCCTACAATGAGCAGTTCTTC.

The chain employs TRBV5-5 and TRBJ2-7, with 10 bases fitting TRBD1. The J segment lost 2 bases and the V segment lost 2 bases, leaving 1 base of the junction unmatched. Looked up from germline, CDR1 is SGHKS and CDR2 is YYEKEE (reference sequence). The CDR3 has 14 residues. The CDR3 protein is CASSFGTGAYEQYF. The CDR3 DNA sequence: TGTGCCAGCAGCTTCGGGACAGGGGCCTACGAGCAGTACTTC.

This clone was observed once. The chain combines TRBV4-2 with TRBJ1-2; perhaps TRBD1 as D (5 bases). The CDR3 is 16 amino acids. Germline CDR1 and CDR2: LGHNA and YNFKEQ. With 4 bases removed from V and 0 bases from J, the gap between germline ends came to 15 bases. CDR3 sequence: CASSPSGFATNYGYTF. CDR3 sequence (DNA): TGTGCCAGCAGCCCTTCAGGGTTCGCGACTAACTATGGCTACACCTTC.

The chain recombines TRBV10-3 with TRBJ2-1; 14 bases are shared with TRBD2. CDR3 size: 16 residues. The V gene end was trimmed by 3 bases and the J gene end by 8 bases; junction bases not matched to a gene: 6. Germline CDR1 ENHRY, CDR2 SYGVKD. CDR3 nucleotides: TGTGCCATCAGTGACACCGGGACTAGCGGGAGTCATGAGCAGTTCTTC. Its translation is CAISDTGTSGSHEQFF.

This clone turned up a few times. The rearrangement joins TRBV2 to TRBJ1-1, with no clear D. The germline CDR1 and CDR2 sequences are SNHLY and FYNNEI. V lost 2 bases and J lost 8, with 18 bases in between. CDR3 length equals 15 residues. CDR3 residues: CASSERSLGIREAFF. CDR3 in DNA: TGTGCCAGCAGTGAACGGTCACTGGGAATCCGCGAAGCTTTCTTT. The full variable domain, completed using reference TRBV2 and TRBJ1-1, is EPEVTQTPSHQVTQMGQEVILRCVPISNHLYFYWYRQILGQKVEFLVSFYNNEISEKSEIFDDQFSVERPDGSNFTLKIRSTKLEDSAMYFCASSERSLGIREAFFGQGTRLTVV.

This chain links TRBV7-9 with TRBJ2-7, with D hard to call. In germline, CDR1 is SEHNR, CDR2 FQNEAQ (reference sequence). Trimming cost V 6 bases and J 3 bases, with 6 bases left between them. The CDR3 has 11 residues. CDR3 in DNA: TGTGCCAGCAGTTACCGCTACGAGCAGTACTTC. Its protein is CASSYRYEQYF.

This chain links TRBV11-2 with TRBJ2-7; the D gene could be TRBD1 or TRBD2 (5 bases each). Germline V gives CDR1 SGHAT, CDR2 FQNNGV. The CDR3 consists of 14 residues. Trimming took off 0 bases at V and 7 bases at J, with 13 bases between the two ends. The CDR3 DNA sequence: TGTGCCAGCAGCTTAGATTTCGGGGACCCAGAGCAGTACTTC. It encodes CASSLDFGDPEQYF.

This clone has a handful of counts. The CDR3 DNA is TGTGCCAGCAGTGAAGGGGGAACAATCAGGATCCAGCATTTT. The encoded protein is CASSEGGTIRIQHF. The chain uses TRBV6-1 and TRBJ1-5; D unresolved. The CDR3 length is 14 residues. Trimming shortened V by 1 base and J by 12 bases, and 16 bases separated the two germline ends. Looked up from germline, CDR1 is MNHNS and CDR2 is SASEGT.

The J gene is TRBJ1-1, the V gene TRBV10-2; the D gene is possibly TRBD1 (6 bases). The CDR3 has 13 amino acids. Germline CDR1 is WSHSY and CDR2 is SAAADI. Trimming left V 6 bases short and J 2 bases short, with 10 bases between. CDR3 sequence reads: CASSHRVNTEAFF. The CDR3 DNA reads TGCGCCAGCAGCCACAGGGTTAACACTGAAGCTTTCTTT.

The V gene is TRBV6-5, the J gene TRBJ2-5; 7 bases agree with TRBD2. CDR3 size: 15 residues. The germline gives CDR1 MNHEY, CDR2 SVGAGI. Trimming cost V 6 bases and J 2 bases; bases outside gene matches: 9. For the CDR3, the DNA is TGTGCCAGCAGGCCCCTCGGGGAGGGGCAAGAGACCCAGTACTTC. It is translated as CASRPLGEGQETQYF.

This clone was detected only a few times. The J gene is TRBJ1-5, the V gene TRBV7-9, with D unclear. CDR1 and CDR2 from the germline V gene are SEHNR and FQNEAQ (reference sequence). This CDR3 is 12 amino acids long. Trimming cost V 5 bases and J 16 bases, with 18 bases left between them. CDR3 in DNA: TGTGCCAGCAGCCTGGGAGGGATGGTTCTACATTTT. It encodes CASSLGGMVLHF.

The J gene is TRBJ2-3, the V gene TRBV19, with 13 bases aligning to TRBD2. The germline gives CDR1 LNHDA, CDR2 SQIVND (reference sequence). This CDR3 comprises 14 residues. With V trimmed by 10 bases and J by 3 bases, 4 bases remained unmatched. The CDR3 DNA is TGTGCCACCCAACTAGCGGGAGGGACAGATACGCAGTATTTT. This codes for CATQLAGGTDTQYF. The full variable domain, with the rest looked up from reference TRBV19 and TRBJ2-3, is DGGITQSPKYLFRKEGQNVTLSCEQNLNHDAMYWYRQDPGQGLRLIYYSQIVNDFQKGDIAEGYSVSREKKESFPLTVTSAQKNPTAFYLCATQLAGGTDTQYFGPGTRLTVL.

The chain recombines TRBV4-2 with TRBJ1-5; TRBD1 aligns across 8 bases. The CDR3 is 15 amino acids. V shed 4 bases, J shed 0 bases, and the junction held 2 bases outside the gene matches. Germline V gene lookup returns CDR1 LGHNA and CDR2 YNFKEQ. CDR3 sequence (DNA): TGTGCCAGCAGCCCCGACAGGGGTAGCAATCAGCCCCAGCATTTT. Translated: CASSPDRGSNQPQHF.

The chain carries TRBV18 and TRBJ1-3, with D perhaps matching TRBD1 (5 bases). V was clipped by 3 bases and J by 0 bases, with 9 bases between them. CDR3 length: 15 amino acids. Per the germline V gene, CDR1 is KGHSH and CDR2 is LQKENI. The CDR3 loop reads CASSPGALSGNTIYF. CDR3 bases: TGTGCCAGCTCACCCGGGGCGCTCTCTGGAAACACCATATATTTT.

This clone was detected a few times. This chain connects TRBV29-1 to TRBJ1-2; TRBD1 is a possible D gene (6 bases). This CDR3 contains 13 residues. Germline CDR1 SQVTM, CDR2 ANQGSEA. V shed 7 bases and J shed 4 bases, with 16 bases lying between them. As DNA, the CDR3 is TGCAGCGCCCCTGCCCAGGGGATCTATGGCTACACCTTC. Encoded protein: CSAPAQGIYGYTF.

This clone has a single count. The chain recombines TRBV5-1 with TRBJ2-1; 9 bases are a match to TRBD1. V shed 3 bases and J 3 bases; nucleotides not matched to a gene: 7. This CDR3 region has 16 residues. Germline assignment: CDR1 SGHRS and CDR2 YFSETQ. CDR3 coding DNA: TGCGCCAGCAGCTCCACCGGGACAGGGAACTACAATGAGCAGTTCTTC. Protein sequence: CASSSTGTGNYNEQFF.

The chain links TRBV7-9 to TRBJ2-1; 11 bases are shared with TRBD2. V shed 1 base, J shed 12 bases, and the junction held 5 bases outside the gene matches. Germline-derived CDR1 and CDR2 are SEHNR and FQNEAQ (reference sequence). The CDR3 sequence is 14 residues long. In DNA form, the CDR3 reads TGTGCCAGCAGCTTAGGTCTAGCGGGAGGCCCGCAGTTCTTC. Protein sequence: CASSLGLAGGPQFF.

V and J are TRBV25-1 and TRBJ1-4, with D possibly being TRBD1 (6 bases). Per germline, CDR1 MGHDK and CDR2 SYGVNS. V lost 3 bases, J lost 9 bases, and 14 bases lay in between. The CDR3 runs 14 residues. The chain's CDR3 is CASSETGVHQKLFF. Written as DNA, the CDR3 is TGTGCCAGCAGTGAGACAGGCGTGCATCAAAAACTGTTTTTT.